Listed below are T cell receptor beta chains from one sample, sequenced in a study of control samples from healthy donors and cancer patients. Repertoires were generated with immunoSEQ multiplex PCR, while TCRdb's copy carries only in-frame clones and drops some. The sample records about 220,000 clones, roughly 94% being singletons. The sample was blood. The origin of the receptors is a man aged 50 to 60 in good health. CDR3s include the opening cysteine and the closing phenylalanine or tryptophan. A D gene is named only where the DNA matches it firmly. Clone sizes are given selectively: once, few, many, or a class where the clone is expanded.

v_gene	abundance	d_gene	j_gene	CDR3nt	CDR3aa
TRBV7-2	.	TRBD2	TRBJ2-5	TGTGCCAGCAGCTTCCAGGGACTAGCGGGGGGGCGAGAGACCCAGTACTTC	CASSFQGLAGGRETQYF
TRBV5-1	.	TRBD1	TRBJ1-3	TGCGCCAGCAGCTTGGTGGGACAGGGGGCCGGGAACACCATATATTTT	CASSLVGQGAGNTIYF
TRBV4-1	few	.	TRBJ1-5	TGCGCCAGCAGCCAAGAGGGCAGATTCAATCAGCCCCAGCATTTT	CASSQEGRFNQPQHF
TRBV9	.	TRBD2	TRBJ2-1	TGTGCCAGCAGCGTAGTCGCGCTAGCGGACAATGAGCAGTTCTTC	CASSVVALADNEQFF
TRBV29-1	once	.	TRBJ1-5	TGCAGCGGCCTTGGCTGGGGGGGCAGCTCAATTAATCAGCCCCAGCATTTT	CSGLGWGGSSINQPQHF
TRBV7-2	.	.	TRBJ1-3	TGTGCCAGCAGCGTCCGTACACAGCTCATCTCTGGAAACACCATATATTTT	CASSVRTQLISGNTIYF
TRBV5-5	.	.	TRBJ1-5	TGTGCCAGCAGCCTCCAGCACAGGTCACTTGGGGGGCAGCCCCAGCATTTT	CASSLQHRSLGGQPQHF
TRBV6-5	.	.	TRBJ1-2	TGTGCCAGCAGTTACTCTGGCAGGGGTGGTGGCTACACCTTC	CASSYSGRGGGYTF
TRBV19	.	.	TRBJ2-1	TGTGCCAGTAGTATTCAGGGTGCAACCTACAATGAGCAGTTCTTC	CASSIQGATYNEQFF
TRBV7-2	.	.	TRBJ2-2	TGTGCCAGCAGCTTGCGGTGGGGGCAGGGCAACACCGGGGAGCTGTTTTTT	CASSLRWGQGNTGELFF
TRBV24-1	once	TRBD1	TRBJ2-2	TGTGCCACCAGTGAGGGGACAGGGGATACCGGGGAGCTGTTTTTT	CATSEGTGDTGELFF
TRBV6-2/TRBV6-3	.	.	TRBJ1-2	TGTGCCAGCAGTTACTGGCAGGGGAGTGGCTACACCTTC	CASSYWQGSGYTF
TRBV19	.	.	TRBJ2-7	TGTGCCAGTAGTAAGGCAGGGAGAAATACCGAGCAGTACTTC	CASSKAGRNTEQYF
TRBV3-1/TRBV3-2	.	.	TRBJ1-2	TGTGCCAGCAGCCAAGGTCTGACGGCAAACTATGGCTACACCTTC	CASSQGLTANYGYTF
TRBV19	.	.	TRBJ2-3	TGTGCCAGTAGTCCCGGGACCCGAAGAAGCACAGATACGCAGTATTTT	CASSPGTRRSTDTQYF
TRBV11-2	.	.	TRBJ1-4	TGTGCCAGCAGCTGGCCGTTTGGGCATCCCCTCGCAACTAATGAAAAACTGTTTTTT	CASSWPFGHPLATNEKLFF
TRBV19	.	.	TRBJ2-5	TGTGCCAGTAGTACCCGGGAGCGCCAAGAGACCCAGTACTTC	CASSTRERQETQYF
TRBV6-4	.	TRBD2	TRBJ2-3	TGTGCCAGCAGTGACCGGGCTAGCGGGGCAGATACGCAGTATTTT	CASSDRASGADTQYF
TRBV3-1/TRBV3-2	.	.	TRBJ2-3	TGTGCCAGCAGACTAGGCCGGCGAAGCACAGATACGCAGTATTTT	CASRLGRRSTDTQYF